This TCR beta chain originates from a study of blood T cell repertoires in COVID-19. The CDR3 spans 15 residues. J was trimmed by 3 bases and V by 4 bases; bases with no gene match: 7. Clones were sequenced by immunoSEQ multiplex PCR, and TCRdb holds only the in-frame ones, with some missing. The sample lists about 60,000 clones, roughly 88% occurring once. The chain recombines TRBV23-1 with TRBJ1-2, with 8 bases that match TRBD1. TRBV23-1 is filed as an ORF, its function uncertain. The TCR originated in a man over 45 with active COVID-19. Sample: peripheral blood. The CDR3 nucleotides read TGCGCCAGCAGTCCCCGACAGGGGTGGGACTATGGCTACACCTTC. This sequence encodes CASSPRQGWDYGYTF.